This T cell receptor beta chain originates from a study of blood T cells in healthy people across ages. The study recruited healthy Caucasian donors from Russia who were aged about 6 to 90. A second roughly 6 to 11 cycle PCR used barcoded and J-beta primers. Each cDNA was tagged by a template-switch adaptor containing 12 random nucleotides. TCRdb itself ran the 5' RACE reads through MiXCR, one entry per CDR3 protein. The data show more than 550,000 distinct CDR3 sequences, with around a fifth seen just once and under 25% held by the top ten. Per germline, CDR1 DFQATT and CDR2 SNEGSKA (reference sequence). Trimming stripped 0 bases from V and 2 bases from J, with 14 bases between. This CDR3 region has 16 residues.

This TCR was sampled from a man aged 65 to 85 in good health. The rearrangement uses TRBV20-1 and TRBJ2-1, with D perhaps matching TRBD2 (6 bases). The sequenced sample consisted of blood. In DNA form, the CDR3 reads TGCAGTGCTAGAGATATTCGAGCGGGTGCCTACAATGAGCAGTTCTTC. This gives the protein CSARDIRAGAYNEQFF.